The entry below describes one TCR beta chain. Its target is unknown. TCRdb reprocessed the 5' RACE reads and stores each CDR3 protein as one record, lacking DNA. The listing contains approximately 420,000 distinct CDR3 sequences. The germline V gene encodes CDR1 SEHNR and CDR2 FQNEAQ (reference sequence). This CDR3 contains 16 residues. The sample belongs to a study of monozygotic twins with inflammatory bowel disease. Findings and limits, study-wide: Resolution of different T cell subtypes was not achieved.

The TCR sequence derives from a human donor with ulcerative colitis or Crohn's disease, or a healthy co-twin of an affected twin (not recorded which). Specimen: blood. The V gene is TRBV7-9, the J gene TRBJ1-1; TCRdb returns TRBD1, unconfirmable since there is no DNA. The CDR3 sequence is CASSALEVAMNTEAFF.